This TCR beta chain derives from a study of cytomegalovirus exposure and HLA in healthy donors. V lost 3 bases and J lost 0, with 11 bases in between. Germline-derived CDR1 and CDR2 are GTSNPN and SVGIG (reference sequence). CDR3 length equals 14 residues. Study-wide results and caveats: Indistinguishability led to the exclusion of some V segments, TRBV6-2 and TRBV6-3 included. In an earlier analysis, in some 600 donors, most V segments appeared productive either ~87% or ~30% of the time. Later work associated more than 15,000 TCR beta sequences with HLA alleles at 0.05 false discovery rate.

With 60 Vbeta and 13 Jbeta primers, the PCR was carried out. Original processing methods: A follow-up analysis tallied about 80 million unique TCR beta chains, roughly 11 million shared. Clones were read by immunoSEQ multiplex PCR, and TCRdb kept only the in-frame ones, dropping some. That table is the source of V, J and clone size, and D and trimming were worked out from the DNA. Its listing shows over 100,000 clones. Of note for this clone: What it recognizes is unknown.

J is TRBJ1-1 and V is TRBV30, with D uncertain. The TCR sequence derives from a young man in good health and CMV-seronegative. Sequenced: PBMCs. The CDR3, as DNA: TGTGCCTGGAGAGAGGGTAAGGTGAACACTGAAGCTTTCTTT. Translated, it gives CAWREGKVNTEAFF.